This T cell receptor beta chain is drawn from a study of blood T cells in healthy people across ages. This clonotype was seen more than once but under ten times. One end of the junction varies from germline; a read error may be responsible. Using a J-beta primer mix together with a sample-barcoded 5' primer, a second PCR was run for roughly 7 to 11 cycles. A single record per CDR3 protein comes from TCRdb applying MiXCR to the 5' RACE reads. The table lists about 540,000 distinct CDR3 sequences, approximately 25% of them singletons, with approximately 8.7% in the top ten. This CDR3 spans 15 amino acids. Germline CDR1 and CDR2: SGHTA and FQGTGA. These records were also assigned to another study, of T cells of mothers and their children. As that study records: The second PCR's M1S primer added sample barcodes and 2-4 random nucleotides.

The specimen was blood. The TCR sequence derives from a boy under 18 in good health. This chain joins TRBV7-3 and TRBJ1-1; no clear D. DNA of the CDR3: TGTGCCAGCAGCCCGATCATAGGACGGAACACTGTAGCTTTCTTT. Its translation: CASSPIIGRNTVAFF. The whole variable domain, remainder taken from reference TRBV7-3 and TRBJ1-1, is GAGVSQTPSNKVTEKGKYVELRCDPISGHTALYWYRQSLGQGPEFLIYFQGTGAADDSGLPNDRFFAVRPEGSVSTLKIQRTERGDSAVYLCASSPIIGRNTVAFFGQGTRLTVV.